This T cell receptor (beta chain) was sequenced during a study of T cells in Graves' hyperthyroidism and ophthalmopathy. Study outcomes and limitations: The model foresaw ophthalmopathy a median around seven months prior to onset.

From RNA transcripts, TCR beta CDR3 regions were amplified. Primed by the HTBI set, a first-round RT-PCR was run on the TCR CDR3. MiXCR, applied by TCRdb to the multiplex PCR reads, yields one record per CDR3 protein. The data show under 350,000 distinct CDR3 sequences, with about a sixth seen just once and about 51% held by the top ten. This clonotype turned up a few times. Its matching antigen is unknown. Compared with germline, one end of the junction differs, possibly owing to a read error. The sequencing sample was made of blood. The receptor's source is a woman aged 60 to 75 with Graves' ophthalmopathy.

CDR3 amino acids: CASSLALNRGGYDYTF. Written as DNA, the CDR3 is TGTGCCAGCAGCTTAGCGCTCAATCGGGGCGGGTATGACTACACCTTC. The V gene is TRBV7-9, the J gene TRBJ1-2; the D gene is possibly TRBD1 (5 bases). Germline V gene lookup returns CDR1 SEHNR and CDR2 FQNEAQ (reference sequence). The CDR3 is made up of 16 amino acids.